This passage covers 32 T cell receptor beta chains from one sample sequenced in a study of graft-versus-host responses after intestinal transplantation. Researchers processed graft tissue to release intraepithelial and lamina propria lymphocytes. Sequencing was performed with immunoSEQ multiplex PCR; in TCRdb, only in-frame clones are kept and a portion is missing. The sample contains 16,000 or so clones, approximately 83% of which appear only once. The input for sequencing was ileum tissue, taken roughly 600 days after intestinal transplantation. These receptors all stem from a human patient who received an intestinal transplant, so some T cells may come from the graft donor.

The rearrangement joins TRBV7-9 to TRBJ2-7, with 7 bases fitting TRBD1. The CDR3 is 16 residues long. CDR1 and CDR2 (germline): SEHNR, FQNEAQ (reference sequence). With V trimmed by 4 bases and J by 2 bases, 11 bases remained unmatched. The CDR3: CASSSTEGQGAYEQYF. CDR3 DNA sequence: TGTGCCAGCAGCTCGACAGAGGGGCAGGGGGCCTACGAGCAGTACTTC. The full variable domain, completed using reference TRBV7-9 and TRBJ2-7, is DTGVSQNPRHKITKRGQNVTFRCDPISEHNRLYWYRQTLGQGPEFLTYFQNEAQLEKSRLLSDRFSAERPKGSFSTLEIQRTEQGDSAMYLCASSSTEGQGAYEQYFGPGTRLTVT.

The chain recombines TRBV9 with TRBJ2-7; D unclear. The V and J ends lost 2 bases and 0 bases respectively, with 9 bases between them. Per the germline V gene, CDR1 is SGDLS and CDR2 is YYNGEE. The CDR3 contains 14 residues. The DNA of the CDR3 is TGTGCCAGCAGCGTCGCGGAAAGCTCCTACGAGCAGTACTTC. Residues: CASSVAESSYEQYF.

The chain has TRBV4-2 and TRBJ2-2, with unresolved D. The CDR3 sequence is 14 residues long. V was trimmed by 4 bases and J by 4 bases, leaving 10 bases between them. CDR1 LGHNA and CDR2 YNFKEQ come from the germline V gene. Here the CDR3 DNA reads TGTGCCAGCAGCCCAGTACCATTCACCGGGGAGCTGTTTTTT. It translates to CASSPVPFTGELFF.

The V and J genes are TRBV5-1 and TRBJ2-7, with TRBD1 identical over 8 bases. Trimming took 4 bases from V and 3 from J; bases not matched to a gene: 9. CDR3 length: 15 residues. The V gene's germline CDR1 is SGHRS and CDR2 YFSETQ. This CDR3 reads CASSRLGQAVYEQYF. CDR3 bases: TGCGCCAGCAGCCGCCTGGGACAGGCAGTCTACGAGCAGTACTTC.

The chain combines TRBV11-2 with TRBJ2-5, with 14 bases that match TRBD2. TRBJ2-7 matches the DNA end more closely, so the J call is doubtful. Germline-derived CDR1 and CDR2 are SGHAT and FQNNGV. This CDR3 is 16 amino acids long. CDR3 region: CASSLATSGGAAEQYF. CDR3 in DNA: TGTGCCAGCAGCTTAGCGACTAGCGGGGGGGCTGCCGAGCAGTACTTC.

The chain joins TRBV5-1 to TRBJ2-1; perhaps TRBD2 as D (5 bases). The V and J ends lost 7 bases and 0 bases respectively, with 23 bases between them. Germline CDR1 and CDR2: SGHRS and YFSETQ. The CDR3 consists of 18 residues. The CDR3, as DNA: TGCGCCAGCGGGGAGCGGCCCCCCCAATGGAGCTCCTACAATGAGCAGTTCTTC. Its protein is CASGERPPQWSSYNEQFF. Combining the CDR3 with reference TRBV5-1 and TRBJ2-1 gives the whole variable domain KAGVTQTPRYLIKTRGQQVTLSCSPISGHRSVSWYQQTPGQGLQFLFEYFSETQRNKGNFPGRFSGRQFSNSRSEMNVSTLELGDSALYLCASGERPPQWSSYNEQFFGPGTRLTVL.

The chain joins TRBV11-2 to TRBJ2-3, with 7 bases that match TRBD2. From germline, CDR1 is SGHAT and CDR2 FQNNGV. The CDR3 totals 16 residues. The V gene end was trimmed by 2 bases and the J gene end by 0 bases; junction bases not matched to a gene: 5. DNA of the CDR3: TGTGCCAGCAGCTTAAACCTAGCGGCTAGCACAGATACGCAGTATTTT. This sequence encodes CASSLNLAASTDTQYF.

CDR3 sequence reads: CASSLRVGGSGELFF. CDR3 nucleotides: TGTGCCAGCAGTTTAAGGGTCGGGGGTTCCGGGGAGCTGTTTTTT. The chain uses TRBV27 and TRBJ2-2; D possibly corresponds to TRBD2 (6 bases). The V gene's germline CDR1 is MNHEY and CDR2 SMNVEV (reference sequence). The CDR3 sequence is 15 residues long. Trimming cost V 2 bases and J 6 bases, with 13 bases left between them.

The CDR3 sequence: CASSLVVGMNTEAFF. As DNA, the CDR3 is TGTGCCAGCAGCTTAGTTGTGGGGATGAACACTGAAGCTTTCTTT. The chain combines TRBV11-2 with TRBJ1-1; D ambiguous. The CDR3 contains 15 residues. Trimming took 1 base from V and 0 from J, leaving 9 bases between them. From germline, CDR1 is SGHAT and CDR2 FQNNGV.

DNA for the CDR3: TGTGCCAGCAGCTGGGCGGGGGGCCCCAATGAGCAGTTCTTC. Protein product: CASSWAGGPNEQFF. The chain couples TRBV7-2 to TRBJ2-1, with 8 bases aligning to TRBD2. J was trimmed by 6 bases and V by 4 bases; bases with no gene match: 5. CDR1 and CDR2 (germline): SGHTA, FQGNSA. There are 14 residues in the CDR3.

The V gene is TRBV9, the J gene TRBJ2-7; no clear D gene. The V gene's germline CDR1 is SGDLS and CDR2 YYNGEE. Trimming took off 4 bases at V and 6 bases at J, with 11 bases between the two ends. This CDR3 has 12 amino acids. Written as DNA, the CDR3 is TGTGCCAGCAGCAAGGCTACGGGCGAGCAGTACTTC. Translated, it gives CASSKATGEQYF.

This chain joins TRBV30 and TRBJ2-7; the D gene is possibly TRBD1 (7 bases). Germline V gene sequence: CDR1 GTSNPN, CDR2 SVGIG (reference sequence). This CDR3 is 18 amino acids long. The V end lost 0 bases, the J end lost 6 bases, and 27 bases lay between the germline ends. The CDR3 bases are TGTGCCTGGAGTGTAAGGCGGGACAGTCTAGCGTTCGCGTCCGAGCAGTACTTC. It is translated as CAWSVRRDSLAFASEQYF.

The chain carries TRBV4-1 and TRBJ2-5; D might be TRBD1 or TRBD2, each matching 6 bases. The J call is doubtful: the DNA matches TRBJ2-7 better. The CDR3 covers 15 residues. CDR1 and CDR2 (germline): MGHRA, YSYEKL. DNA for the CDR3: TGCGCCAGCAGCCAAGGTCCGGGGGCGGTATACGAGCAGTACTTC. Encoded protein: CASSQGPGAVYEQYF.

The genes are TRBV7-2 and TRBJ2-5, with 11 nucleotides matching TRBD2. Germline V CDR1 and CDR2: SGHTA, FQGNSA. CDR3 size: 16 residues. V lost 5 bases and J lost 0; bases outside the gene matches: 5. CDR3: CASSRTSGGNQETQYF. The CDR3 DNA reads TGTGCCAGCAGCCGCACTAGCGGGGGCAACCAAGAGACCCAGTACTTC.

V and J are TRBV4-2 and TRBJ2-7; D may be TRBD1 (6 bases). CDR1 is LGHNA and CDR2 is YNFKEQ in the germline V gene. The ends were cut back, 0 bases at V and 13 bases at J, with 16 bases in the middle. This CDR3 has 13 residues. CDR3 coding DNA: TGTGCCAGCAGCCAAGATATCGGGACACGAATTTACTTC. Amino acids: CASSQDIGTRIYF.

This chain links TRBV6-6 with TRBJ2-3; maybe TRBD2 (6 bases). V lost 4 bases, J lost 2 bases, and 10 bases lay in between. CDR3 size: 14 residues. Germline CDR1 is MNHNY and CDR2 is SVGAGI (reference sequence). The CDR3: CASSWRGDTDTQYF. CDR3 bases: TGTGCCAGCAGTTGGAGGGGCGACACAGATACGCAGTATTTT.

This sequence joins TRBV7-6 and TRBJ1-5; a weak D match, TRBD1 (6 bases). Germline V gene data show CDR1 as SGHVS and CDR2 as FNYEAQ. The CDR3 length is 15 residues. V was pared by 4 bases and J by 9 bases, with 19 bases between. The DNA of the CDR3 is TGTGCCAGCAGCTCACAGGGAAAAGGCGATCGGCCCCAGCATTTT. It codes for CASSSQGKGDRPQHF.

The gene calls are TRBV7-3 and TRBJ2-1, with TRBD1 matching over 7 bases. The J segment lost 8 bases and the V segment lost 5 bases, leaving 12 bases of the junction unmatched. Germline loops: CDR1 SGHTA, CDR2 FQGTGA. The CDR3 extends over 15 amino acids. This chain's CDR3 is CASSQDRQGFHEQFF. CDR3 DNA: TGTGCCAGCAGCCAAGACAGACAGGGATTTCATGAGCAGTTCTTC. Full variable domain (outside the CDR3, taken from reference TRBV7-3 and TRBJ2-1): GAGVSQTPSNKVTEKGKYVELRCDPISGHTALYWYRQSLGQGPEFLIYFQGTGAADDSGLPNDRFFAVRPEGSVSTLKIQRTERGDSAVYLCASSQDRQGFHEQFFGPGTRLTVL.

The chain couples TRBV7-8 to TRBJ1-2; TRBD1 might be the D (5 bases). CDR1 and CDR2 from the germline V gene are SGHVS and FQNEAQ. The CDR3 covers 16 residues. Trimming took off 4 bases at V and 4 bases at J, with 19 bases between the two ends. The CDR3 bases are TGTGCCAGCAGCTCTACCCCGGGGGGGATTCTCTATGGCTACACCTTC. Its protein is CASSSTPGGILYGYTF. The complete variable domain, with remaining parts taken from reference TRBV7-8 and TRBJ1-2, reads GAGVSQSPRYKVAKRGQDVALRCDPISGHVSLFWYQQALGQGPEFLTYFQNEAQLDKSGLPSDRFFAERPEGSVSTLKIQRTQQEDSAVYLCASSSTPGGILYGYTFGSGTRLTVV.

Of note for this clone: Other DNA sequences in the same sample also yield this CDR3. The genes are TRBV21-1 and TRBJ1-3. TRBV21-1 is labeled a pseudogene. The CDR3 loop spans 17 amino acids. The CDR3 DNA reads as TGTGCCAGCAGGGCATTATTGCTACAACACGCACGAAACACCATATATTTT. Its translation is CASRALLLQHARNTIYF.

This clone appeared a single time. This chain links TRBV23-1 with TRBJ2-6, with 8 bases lining up with TRBD1. TRBV23-1 is annotated as an ORF whose role is uncertain. This CDR3 has 19 residues. Trimming at V came to 0 bases and at J to 0 bases, leaving 7 bases not matched to a gene. CDR3 DNA: TGCGCCAGCAGTCAATCGGGGACAGGTCACAGCTCTGGGGCCAACGTCCTGACTTTC. Translating it yields CASSQSGTGHSSGANVLTF.

The chain carries TRBV27 and TRBJ2-3, with 9 positions matching TRBD2. Per germline, CDR1 MNHEY and CDR2 SMNVEV (reference sequence). V lost 2 bases, J lost 2 bases, and 5 bases stayed unmatched. The CDR3 is made up of 16 amino acids. CDR3 amino acids: CASSLTSSGATDTQYF. CDR3 coding DNA: TGTGCCAGCAGTTTAACGTCTAGCGGGGCCACAGATACGCAGTATTTT.

CDR3 DNA: TGCGCCAGCAGCTTGGCCAGGGGTAGCGGAACCTACGAGCAGTACTTC. It specifies CASSLARGSGTYEQYF. The chain couples TRBV5-1 to TRBJ2-7; D could derive from TRBD1 or TRBD2 (6 bases each). The CDR3 extends over 16 amino acids. V was shortened by 0 bases and J by 2 bases, with 15 bases between the two germline ends. Germline loops: CDR1 SGHRS, CDR2 YFSETQ.

V gene TRBV18 combines with J gene TRBJ1-1, with 7 bases lining up with TRBD1. The germline V gene encodes CDR1 KGHSH and CDR2 LQKENI. V was clipped by 3 bases and J by 4 bases; unmatched bases: 8. This CDR3 contains 15 residues. This CDR3 is CASSPEQGWITEAFF. The DNA of the CDR3 is TGTGCCAGCTCACCGGAACAGGGGTGGATCACTGAAGCTTTCTTT.

To note about this clone: This sample also contains other DNA sequences that code for the same CDR3. The chain links TRBV27 to TRBJ2-7, with D maybe TRBD1 (7 bases). The germline gives CDR1 MNHEY, CDR2 SMNVEV (reference sequence). The CDR3 spans 14 residues. With 5 bases removed from V and 6 bases from J, the gap between germline ends came to 17 bases. This chain's CDR3 is CASSPQGGGSEQYF. Written as DNA, the CDR3 is TGTGCCAGCAGTCCTCAGGGGGGTGGGTCCGAGCAGTACTTC.

The chain uses TRBV7-9 and TRBJ2-5; no clear D gene. Germline CDR1 is SEHNR and CDR2 is FQNEAQ (reference sequence). The CDR3 is made up of 14 amino acids. With 1 base removed from V and 5 bases from J, the gap between germline ends came to 11 bases. CDR3 region: CASSLGWGGETQYF. CDR3 nucleotide sequence: TGTGCCAGCAGCTTAGGGTGGGGTGGCGAGACCCAGTACTTC. Full variable domain (remainder filled in from reference TRBV7-9 and TRBJ2-5): DTGVSQNPRHKITKRGQNVTFRCDPISEHNRLYWYRQTLGQGPEFLTYFQNEAQLEKSRLLSDRFSAERPKGSFSTLEIQRTEQGDSAMYLCASSLGWGGETQYFGPGTRLLVL.

The chain links TRBV9 to TRBJ1-5; D is perhaps TRBD1 (6 bases). The CDR3 spans 15 residues. Germline CDR1 is SGDLS and CDR2 is YYNGEE. The V gene lost 4 bases and the J gene lost 4 bases, with 15 bases spanning the gap. The CDR3 loop is CASSPKGGGNQPQHF. The DNA of the CDR3 is TGTGCCAGCAGCCCCAAAGGGGGAGGAAATCAGCCCCAGCATTTT.

This clone was picked up a small number of times. The genes are TRBV7-9 and TRBJ1-1; D not resolved. V lost 6 bases, J lost 0 bases, and 11 bases lay in between. The CDR3 totals 14 residues. Germline V gene sequence: CDR1 SEHNR, CDR2 FQNEAQ (reference sequence). The CDR3 DNA sequence: TGTGCCAGCAGTTTATCCACACTGAACACTGAAGCTTTCTTT. Translated, it gives CASSLSTLNTEAFF.

This chain uses TRBV29-1 with TRBJ2-1, with D possibly called TRBD1 or TRBD2 (7 bases each). Germline CDR1 reads SQVTM; CDR2 reads ANQGSEA. Trimming cost V 6 bases and J 8 bases, with 20 bases left between them. This CDR3 region has 14 residues. CDR3 loop: CSVARARGGDEQFF. CDR3 coding DNA: TGCAGCGTCGCAAGGGCCAGGGGGGGCGATGAGCAGTTCTTC.

V and J are TRBV15 and TRBJ2-5; D unclear. Near its end, the DNA agrees better with TRBJ2-7, so the J call may be wrong. This CDR3 comprises 15 residues. From germline, CDR1 is LNHNV and CDR2 YYDKDF (reference sequence). CDR3 sequence (DNA): TGTGCCACCAGCAGAGATCCGAAAGTGGCCTACGAGCAGTACTTC. Protein sequence: CATSRDPKVAYEQYF.

The CDR3, as DNA: TGTGCCAGCAGTTACACCCTGGTCGGTGGCTACACCTTC. This translates into CASSYTLVGGYTF. The chain recombines TRBV6-5 with TRBJ1-2; D unclear. The V end was cut by 2 bases, the J end by 7 bases, with 11 bases between. CDR1 and CDR2 (germline): MNHEY, SVGAGI. The length of the CDR3 is 13 residues.

This chain uses TRBV7-8 with TRBJ1-3; D is uncertain. The germline CDR1 and CDR2 sequences are SGHVS and FQNEAQ. Trimming shortened V by 5 bases and J by 2 bases, and 7 bases separated the two germline ends. The CDR3 runs 13 residues. The CDR3 coding sequence is TGTGCCAGCAGCAGGATGGCTGGAAACACCATATATTTT. Protein product: CASSRMAGNTIYF.